This T cell receptor (beta chain) was obtained from a study of T cell changes during pregnancy in multiple sclerosis. Sequencing was performed with immunoSEQ multiplex PCR; in TCRdb, only in-frame clones are kept and a portion is missing. The profile shows approximately 90,000 clones, around 93% of them singletons. V lost 4 bases, J lost 1 base, and 5 bases lay in between. CDR3 size: 13 residues. Germline-derived CDR1 and CDR2 are SQVTM and ANQGSEA. This receptor was identified in a female donor with multiple sclerosis, enrolled in a pregnancy study. The sample in question was peripheral blood, obtained before pregnancy. V gene TRBV29-1 combines with J gene TRBJ2-6; unclear D gene. CDR3 sequence: CSVAVSGANVLTF. In DNA form, the CDR3 reads TGCAGCGTTGCAGTTTCTGGGGCCAACGTCCTGACTTTC.